This TCR beta chain was identified in a study of OX40 agonist ivuxolimab in advanced cancers. Study details: Partial responses occurred in three patients (one hepatocellular carcinoma, two cutaneous melanoma).

The ends were cut back, 5 bases at V and 0 bases at J, with 11 bases in the middle. Germline lookup yields CDR1 SGHTA and CDR2 FQGTGA. This CDR3 is 15 amino acids long. Sequencing was performed with immunoSEQ multiplex PCR; in TCRdb, only in-frame clones are kept and a portion is missing. Of 98,000 or so clones listed, roughly 94% were seen once; the top ten hold more than 0.15%. The source was CD4+ or CD8+ T cells sorted from blood, collected in a trial of the OX40 agonist ivuxolimab. This TCR was sampled from an adult with an advanced solid tumor such as melanoma, head and neck, liver or kidney cancer. This rearrangement joins TRBV7-3 to TRBJ2-1, with TRBD1 as a possible D gene (6 bases). The CDR3 DNA follows: TGTGCCAGCAGCCCGCTGGGGGCCTCCTACAATGAGCAGTTCTTC. This codes for CASSPLGASYNEQFF.